This T cell receptor beta chain appears in the sequencing data of a study of cytomegalovirus exposure and HLA in healthy donors. Donors came from a validation cohort of 90 to 150 subjects, distinct from the first 666-subject cohort. The V segment lost 5 bases and the J segment 6 bases; nucleotides outside the gene matches: 9. The germline CDR1 and CDR2 sequences are MNHNS and SASEGT. This CDR3 is 14 amino acids long. Profiled with immunoSEQ multiplex PCR; TCRdb holds only in-frame clones, not every one. The table shows 50,000 to 65,000 clones, with more than 70% occurring only once. The sample consisted of PBMCs. The sequence derives from a woman aged 18-29 years in good health and CMV-seropositive. The chain is built from TRBV6-1 and TRBJ1-2; 7 nucleotides match TRBD1. CDR3 sequence reads: CASSKGGGSHGYTF. CDR3 nucleotides: TGTGCCAGCAGTAAAGGAGGGGGCTCGCATGGCTACACCTTC.